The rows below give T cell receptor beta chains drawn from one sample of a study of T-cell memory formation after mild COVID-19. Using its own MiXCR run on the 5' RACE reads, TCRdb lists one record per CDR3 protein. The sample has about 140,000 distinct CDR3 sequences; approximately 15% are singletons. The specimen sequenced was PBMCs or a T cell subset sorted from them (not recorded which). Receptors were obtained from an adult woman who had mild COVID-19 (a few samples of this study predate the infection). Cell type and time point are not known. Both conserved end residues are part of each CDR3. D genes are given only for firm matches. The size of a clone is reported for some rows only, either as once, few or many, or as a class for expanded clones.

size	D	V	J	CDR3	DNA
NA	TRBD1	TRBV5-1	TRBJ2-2	CASSSSPGQGPTGELFF	TGCGCCAGCAGCTCATCCCCGGGACAGGGCCCCACCGGGGAGCTGTTTTTT
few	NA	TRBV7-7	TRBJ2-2	CASSPPHPNTGELFF	TGTGCCAGCAGCCCTCCGCATCCGAACACCGGGGAGCTGTTTTTT
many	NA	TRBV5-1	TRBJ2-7	CASNPDTSYEQYF	TGCGCCAGCAACCCGGACACGTCCTACGAGCAGTACTTC
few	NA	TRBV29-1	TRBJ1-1	CSVVERGMNTEAFF	TGCAGCGTTGTTGAGAGAGGAATGAACACTGAAGCTTTCTTT
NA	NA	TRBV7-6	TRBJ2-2	CASTPSITLLNTGELFF	TGTGCCAGCACCCCAAGTATAACCTTATTGAACACCGGGGAGCTGTTTTTT
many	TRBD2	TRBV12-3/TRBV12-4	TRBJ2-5	CASSWRGLAGETQYF	TGTGCCAGCAGTTGGCGCGGACTAGCGGGGGAGACCCAGTACTTC
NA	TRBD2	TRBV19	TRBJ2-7	CASSPRAGGLYEQYF	TGTGCCAGTAGCCCCCGAGCGGGAGGGCTTTACGAGCAGTACTTC
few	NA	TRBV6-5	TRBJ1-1	CASSYRDYTEAFF	TGTGCCAGCAGTTATCGGGACTACACTGAAGCTTTCTTT
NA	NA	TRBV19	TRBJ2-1	CASSRFQGSYNEQFF	TGTGCCAGTAGTCGGTTCCAGGGCTCCTACAATGAGCAGTTCTTC
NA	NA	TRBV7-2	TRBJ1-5	CASSLALSANQPQHF	TGTGCCAGCAGCTTAGCGCTTTCAGCTAATCAGCCCCAGCATTTT
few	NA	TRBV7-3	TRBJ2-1	CASSFSSGSIYNEQFF	TGTGCCAGCAGCTTCAGTAGCGGCTCAATATACAATGAGCAGTTCTTC
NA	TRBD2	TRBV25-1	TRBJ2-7	CASSELSGDSGEQYF	TGTGCCAGCAGTGAACTCAGCGGGGACTCGGGCGAGCAGTACTTC
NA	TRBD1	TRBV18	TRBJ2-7	CASSDGQGVSYEQYF	TGTGCCAGCTCAGACGGACAGGGGGTGTCCTACGAGCAGTACTTC
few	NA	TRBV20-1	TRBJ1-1	CSAGTAGEAFF	TGCAGTGCTGGGACCGCCGGTGAAGCTTTCTTT
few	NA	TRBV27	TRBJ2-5	CASSLSEWETQYF	TGTGCCAGCAGTTTATCGGAGTGGGAGACCCAGTACTTC
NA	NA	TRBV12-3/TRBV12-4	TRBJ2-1	CASSFLGPYNEQFF	TGTGCCAGCAGTTTCCTGGGCCCCTACAATGAGCAGTTCTTC
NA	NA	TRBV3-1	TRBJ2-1	CASSQGWRLNNEQFF	TGTGCCAGCAGCCAAGGGTGGAGACTAAACAATGAGCAGTTCTTC
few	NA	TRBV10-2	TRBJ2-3	CASSWDLTQYF	TGCGCCAGCAGTTGGGACCTCACGCAGTATTTT
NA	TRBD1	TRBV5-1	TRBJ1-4	CASSLTGEREKLFF	TGCGCCAGCAGCTTGACAGGGGAACGAGAAAAACTGTTTTTT
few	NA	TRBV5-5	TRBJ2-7	CASSLAAATRGYEQYF	TGTGCCAGCAGCTTGGCGGCGGCCACACGGGGATACGAGCAGTACTTC
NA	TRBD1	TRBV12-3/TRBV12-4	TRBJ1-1	CASSTTGAQGTEAFF	TGTGCCAGCAGTACGACAGGGGCGCAGGGGACTGAAGCTTTCTTT
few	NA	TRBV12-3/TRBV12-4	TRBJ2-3	CASGGTLPDTQYF	TGTGCCAGCGGGGGGACACTGCCAGATACGCAGTATTTT
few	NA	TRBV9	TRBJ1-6	CASSVEHGANSPLHF	TGTGCCAGCAGCGTAGAACACGGGGCTAATTCACCCCTCCACTTT
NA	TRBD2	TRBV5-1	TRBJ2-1	CASSLAGLALDEQFF	TGCGCCAGCAGCTTGGCGGGACTAGCATTGGATGAGCAGTTCTTC
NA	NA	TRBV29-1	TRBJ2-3	CSALTESTDTQYF	TGCAGCGCGCTGACAGAGAGCACAGATACGCAGTATTTT
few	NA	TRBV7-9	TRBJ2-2	CASSLAPGENTGELFF	TGTGCCAGCAGCTTAGCTCCGGGTGAGAACACCGGGGAGCTGTTTTTT
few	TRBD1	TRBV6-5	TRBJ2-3	CASSYSTGLGQSTDTQYF	TGTGCCAGCAGTTACTCGACAGGGTTGGGACAGAGCACAGATACGCAGTATTTT
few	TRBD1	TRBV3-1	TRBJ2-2	CASSHYGQGANTGELFF	TGTGCCAGCAGCCACTATGGACAGGGAGCGAACACCGGGGAGCTGTTTTTT
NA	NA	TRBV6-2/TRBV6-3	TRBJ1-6	CASGQNSPLHF	TGTGCCAGCGGCCAGAATTCACCCCTCCACTTT
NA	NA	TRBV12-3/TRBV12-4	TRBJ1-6	CAIDDTLSYNSPLHF	TGTGCCATCGATGACACCCTCTCCTATAATTCACCCCTCCACTTT
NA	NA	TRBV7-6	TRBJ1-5	CASSLQETDQPQHF	TGTGCCAGCAGCTTACAGGAGACGGATCAGCCCCAGCATTTT
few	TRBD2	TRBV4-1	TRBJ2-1	CASSGLAGGYNEQFF	TGCGCCAGTTCCGGACTAGCGGGGGGGTACAATGAGCAGTTCTTC
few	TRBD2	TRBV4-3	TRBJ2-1	CASSQDLAGEQFF	TGCGCCAGCAGCCAAGATCTAGCGGGAGAGCAGTTCTTC
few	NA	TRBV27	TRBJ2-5	CASSLVGLGQETQYF	TGTGCCAGCAGTTTAGTGGGTTTGGGGCAAGAGACCCAGTACTTC
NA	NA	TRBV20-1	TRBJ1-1	CSAFIMSVGTEAFF	TGCAGTGCTTTCATTATGTCCGTTGGCACTGAAGCTTTCTTT
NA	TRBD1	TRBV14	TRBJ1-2	CASSPSTTGSNGYTF	TGTGCCAGCAGCCCTTCCACGACAGGGAGTAATGGCTACACCTTC